The T cell receptor (beta chain) under discussion was sequenced for a study of T cells in Graves' hyperthyroidism and ophthalmopathy. Study-level points and caveats: The blood repertoire included most of the expanded thyroid clonotypes above 0.001.

Details on this clonotype: The antigen remains undetermined.

Criteria for exclusion of patients were uncontrolled infection, other autoimmune disease, pregnancy or lactation. 9 to 10 ml fresh peripheral blood yielded the PBMCs. Per germline, CDR1 SEHNR and CDR2 FQNEAQ (reference sequence). The CDR3 runs 16 residues. Trimming removed 5 bases at V and 1 base at J, with 12 bases between. What was amplified from RNA transcripts were TCR beta CDR3 regions. A first-round RT-PCR of the TCR CDR3 used the HTBI primer set. Using its own MiXCR run on the multiplex PCR reads, TCRdb lists one record per CDR3 protein. Of fewer than 450,000 distinct CDR3 sequences listed, approximately 17% are singletons.

Material: blood. This chain uses TRBV7-9 with TRBJ1-6; D remains ambiguous. The origin of this receptor is a woman under 40 with Graves' hyperthyroidism that later progressed to Graves' ophthalmopathy. This chain's CDR3 is CASSGGSGSYNSPLHF. The CDR3 coding sequence is TGTGCCAGCAGCGGAGGTTCGGGGTCCTATAATTCACCCCTCCACTTT. Full variable domain (outside the CDR3, taken from reference TRBV7-9 and TRBJ1-6): DTGVSQNPRHKITKRGQNVTFRCDPISEHNRLYWYRQTLGQGPEFLTYFQNEAQLEKSRLLSDRFSAERPKGSFSTLEIQRTEQGDSAMYLCASSGGSGSYNSPLHFGNGTRLTVT.